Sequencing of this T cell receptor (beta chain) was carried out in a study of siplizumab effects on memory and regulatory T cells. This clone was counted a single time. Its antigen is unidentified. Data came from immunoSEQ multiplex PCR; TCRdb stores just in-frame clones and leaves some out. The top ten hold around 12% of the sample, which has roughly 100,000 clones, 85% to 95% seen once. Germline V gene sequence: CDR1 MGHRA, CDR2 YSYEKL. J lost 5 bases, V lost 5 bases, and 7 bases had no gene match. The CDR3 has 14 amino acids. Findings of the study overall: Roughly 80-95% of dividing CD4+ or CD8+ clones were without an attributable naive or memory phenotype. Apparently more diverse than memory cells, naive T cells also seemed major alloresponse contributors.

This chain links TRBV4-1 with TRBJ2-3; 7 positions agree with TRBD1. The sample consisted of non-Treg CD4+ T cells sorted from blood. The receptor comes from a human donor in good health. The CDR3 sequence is CASSSYRGEDTQYF. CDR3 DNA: TGCGCCAGCAGCTCTTACAGGGGTGAAGATACGCAGTATTTT.